Listed below are T cell receptor beta chains from one sample, sequenced in a study of vaccination effects on CD4 cells after COVID-19. These receptors have no known antigen. Assay used: immunoSEQ multiplex PCR; TCRdb lists only in-frame clones, some missing. The table has about 69,000 clones, around four fifths seen once; the top ten hold 0.95%. The specimen was CD4+ T cells from PBMCs cultured with HCoV-OC43 spike peptides, collected after COVID-19 vaccination. The source is a human donor who received a COVID-19 vaccine. CDR3s include the opening cysteine and the closing phenylalanine or tryptophan. The order of the fields is D gene, J gene, clone size, V gene, CDR3 DNA, CDR3 protein. The D gene is left open where the match is weak. Size values are once, few and many counts, or a class for expanded clones, and some rows have none.

TRBD1	TRBJ1-1	.	TRBV7-3	TGTGCCAGCAGCTTAACCCCAGGGGGGATAAACACTGAAGCTTTCTTT	CASSLTPGGINTEAFF
.	TRBJ1-1	once	TRBV7-3	TGTGCCAGCAGCTTAGGGAGAATGAACACTGAAGCTTTCTTT	CASSLGRMNTEAFF
.	TRBJ2-3	.	TRBV7-6	TGTGCCAGCAGCATACAGGATAGGCAGTGTTTT	CASSIQDRQCF
.	TRBJ1-6	few	TRBV5-1	TGCGCCACCGGGACGGACTATAATTCACCCCTCCACTTT	CATGTDYNSPLHF
.	TRBJ2-5	.	TRBV28	TGTGCCAGCAGCCAGGCAGTGGGGCCCTCGCAAGAGACCCAGTACTTC	CASSQAVGPSQETQYF
.	TRBJ1-2	.	TRBV5-1	TGCGCCAGCAGCCGGAACCACTATGGCTACACCTTC	CASSRNHYGYTF
.	TRBJ1-5	.	TRBV11-2	TGTGCCAGCAGCCTTAGGAGCAATCAGCCCCAGCATTTT	CASSLRSNQPQHF
.	TRBJ2-2	.	TRBV5-1	TGCGCCAGCAGGGGCAGCGGCGGGGAGCTGTTTTTT	CASRGSGGELFF
TRBD1	TRBJ1-4	.	TRBV24-1	TGTGCCACCAGTGATGCGGGACAGGGGGGAGACGAAAAACTGTTTTTT	CATSDAGQGGDEKLFF
TRBD1	TRBJ2-2	.	TRBV6-4	TGTGCCAGCAGTGCCACAGGGGGCCTGAACACCGGGGAGCTGTTTTTT	CASSATGGLNTGELFF
TRBD1	TRBJ2-3	once	TRBV29-1	TGCAGCGTTGAACAGGGGGCCGCCACAGATACGCAGTATTTT	CSVEQGAATDTQYF
TRBD1	TRBJ2-5	.	TRBV7-2	TGTGCCAGCAGCGCGGACAGGGCAGAGGGGACCCAGTACTTC	CASSADRAEGTQYF
.	TRBJ2-5	.	TRBV19	TGTGCCAGTAGTCGGAGGGACCAAGAGACCCAGTACTTC	CASSRRDQETQYF
.	TRBJ1-1	few	TRBV6-6	TGTGCCAGCAGGGCGGGGCCTAACACTGAAGCTTTCTTT	CASRAGPNTEAFF
TRBD1	TRBJ1-1	.	TRBV12-5	TGTGCTAGTGGTTGGGACAGCAACACTGAAGCTTTCTTT	CASGWDSNTEAFF
.	TRBJ1-1	.	TRBV7-8	TGTGCCAGCAGCTTAGTGGGGGTCACTGAAGCTTTCTTT	CASSLVGVTEAFF
TRBD1	TRBJ1-6	.	TRBV30	TGTGCCTGGAGTGTATGGAGGGACAGGGGGGATTCACCCCTCCACTTT	CAWSVWRDRGDSPLHF
.	TRBJ1-5	.	TRBV18	TGTGCCAGCTCCCCCCCCGGCAGGGACGGTCAGCCCCAGCATTTT	CASSPPGRDGQPQHF
.	TRBJ2-3	.	TRBV20-1	TGCAGTGCCCCGGGGGCAGATACGCAGTATTTT	CSAPGADTQYF
TRBD1	TRBJ2-5	.	TRBV10-3	TGTGCCATCAAAAGACAGGGGGCGAAGGAGACCCAGTACTTC	CAIKRQGAKETQYF
TRBD1	TRBJ1-4	.	TRBV30	TGTGCCTGGAGTGCCGGGACAGGGGATCGTATTAATGAAAAACTGTTTTTT	CAWSAGTGDRINEKLFF
.	TRBJ1-5	few	TRBV6-4	TGTGCCAGCAGTGTCCACTCGGGCAATCAGCCCCAGCATTTT	CASSVHSGNQPQHF
TRBD1	TRBJ2-4	.	TRBV18	TGTGCCAGCTCACCGGGACAGGGAGGGGGAACCAAAAACATTCAGTACTTC	CASSPGQGGGTKNIQYF
.	TRBJ2-1	.	TRBV7-9	TGTGCCAGCGGTCGATTAGGGGCCTACAATGAGCAGTTCTTC	CASGRLGAYNEQFF
.	TRBJ1-4	.	TRBV19	TGTGCCAGTAGTATCTGGGGACGTGAAAAACTGTTTTTT	CASSIWGREKLFF
TRBD2	TRBJ2-4	.	TRBV7-2	TGTGCCAGCAGCTTAGTTAGCGGGGGTGGGTACATTCAGTACTTC	CASSLVSGGGYIQYF
.	TRBJ1-5	.	TRBV4-3	TGCGCCAGCAGCCAAGATGGGAGCCAGCCCCAGCATTTT	CASSQDGSQPQHF